The clone carrying this TCR beta chain is medium-sized (0.01 to 0.1%) by share. This specimen comes from a study of graft-versus-host responses after intestinal transplantation. The culture paired roughly 200,000 irradiated violet-dye-labeled stimulators with roughly 200,000 CFSE-labeled responders. Produced via immunoSEQ multiplex PCR; TCRdb's table is partial and in-frame only. The sample contains about 21,000 clones, 25% to 35% of which appear only once. CDR1 and CDR2 from the germline V gene are ENHRY and SYGVKD. This CDR3 is 11 amino acids long. V was clipped by 0 bases and J by 10 bases, with 6 bases between them.

The receptor was derived from a human patient who received an intestinal transplant. V and J are TRBV10-3 and TRBJ1-2, with D uncertain. Specimen: alloreactive CD8+ T cells from a mixed lymphocyte reaction culture, collected before intestinal transplant. The subset here: CFSE-low proliferating T cells sorted from approximately six-day pre-transplant mixed lymphocyte reaction (GvH or HvG direction). The chain's CDR3 is CAISESGYYTF. CDR3 in DNA: TGTGCCATCAGTGAGTCCGGTTACTACACCTTC.